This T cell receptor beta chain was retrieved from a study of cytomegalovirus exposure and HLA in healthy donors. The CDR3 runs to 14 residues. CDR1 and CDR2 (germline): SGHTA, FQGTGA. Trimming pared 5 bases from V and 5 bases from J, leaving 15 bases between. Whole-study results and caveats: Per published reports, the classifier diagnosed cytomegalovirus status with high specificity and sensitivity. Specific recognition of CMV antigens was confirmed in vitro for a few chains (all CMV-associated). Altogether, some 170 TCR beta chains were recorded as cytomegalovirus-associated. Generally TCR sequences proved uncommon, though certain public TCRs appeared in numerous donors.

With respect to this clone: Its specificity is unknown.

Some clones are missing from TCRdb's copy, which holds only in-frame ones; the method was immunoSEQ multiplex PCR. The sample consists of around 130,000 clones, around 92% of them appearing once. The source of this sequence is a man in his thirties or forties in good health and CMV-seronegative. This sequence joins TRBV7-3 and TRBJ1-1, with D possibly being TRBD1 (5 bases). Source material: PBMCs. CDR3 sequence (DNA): TGTGCCAGCAGCGGAGGGGACCTGGGGACTGAAGCTTTCTTT. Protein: CASSGGDLGTEAFF.